The clone carrying this T cell receptor (beta chain) was found a few times. There are 13 residues in the CDR3. Trimming removed 2 bases from V and 2 bases from J, with 5 bases in between. With a J-beta primer mix and a sample-barcoded 5' primer, a second PCR ran about 6 to 11 cycles. MiXCR, applied by TCRdb to the 5' RACE reads, yields one record per CDR3 protein. The sample lists about 770,000 distinct CDR3 sequences; roughly 44% were seen once. This specimen comes from a study of blood T cells in healthy people across ages. This chain joins TRBV12-3 or TRBV12-4 and TRBJ2-3; D remains ambiguous. The source is a man between 60 and 75 years old in good health. The sample taken for sequencing was blood. Here the CDR3 reads CASSLLDTDTQYF. DNA of the CDR3: TGTGCCAGCAGTTTACTAGACACAGATACGCAGTATTTT.